Shown below are 18 T cell receptor beta chains from a single sample sequenced in a study of T-cell reconstitution after alpha-beta-depleted transplantation in children. Molecular barcoding with unique molecular identifiers was used for the TCRbeta library. TCRdb re-called the PCR reads with MiXCR, one entry per CDR3 protein. Of approximately 630,000 distinct CDR3 sequences listed, about an eighth are singletons. Sequenced here: PBMCs, sampled before TCRalphabeta/CD19-depleted stem cell transplant. These receptors were obtained from a girl aged 2 to 9 with congenital amegakaryocytic thrombocytopenia, due to receive a stem cell transplant.

This clonotype was detected a few times. The chain couples TRBV5-1 to TRBJ1-1; D is unclear. V was cut by 4 bases and J by 4 bases, with 17 bases left in between. Per germline, CDR1 SGHRS and CDR2 YFSETQ. The CDR3 runs 15 residues. The CDR3 is CASSLDRVRRTEAFF. Written as DNA, the CDR3 is TGCGCCAGCAGCCTCGATAGGGTGCGACGCACTGAAGCTTTCTTT.

The sample holds many counts of this clonotype. The J gene is TRBJ2-5, the V gene TRBV12-3 or TRBV12-4; D perhaps matches TRBD2 (6 bases). V was shortened by 2 bases and J by 3 bases, with 19 bases between the two germline ends. The length of the CDR3 is 17 residues. CDR3 in amino acids: CASSLSVDTPGEETQYF. The CDR3 nucleotides read TGTGCCAGCAGTTTATCTGTAGACACCCCGGGGGAAGAGACCCAGTACTTC.

In this sample, this clonotype turned up a few times. The chain uses TRBV30 and TRBJ2-7; D may be TRBD1 (5 bases). The CDR3 totals 12 residues. The V gene's germline CDR1 is GTSNPN and CDR2 SVGIG (reference sequence). Trimming removed 2 bases from V and 4 bases from J, with 9 bases in between. This CDR3 is CAWSTQGYEQYF. The CDR3, as DNA: TGTGCCTGGAGTACGCAGGGATACGAGCAGTACTTC.

A word on this clonotype: This may be a read error: a much more frequent sequence differs by one nucleotide. The chain links TRBV27 to TRBJ2-1; D remains ambiguous. CDR3 length: 15 residues. Germline CDR1 reads MNHEY; CDR2 reads SMNVEV (reference sequence). The CDR3 coding sequence is TGTGCCAGCAGTTGGACGGCCAGTTTGTACAATGACCAGTTCTTC. This sequence encodes CASSWTASLYNDQFF.

The chain carries TRBV5-1 and TRBJ2-1; perhaps D is TRBD1 or TRBD2 (5 bases each). Germline V lookup: CDR1 SGHRS, CDR2 YFSETQ. V was pared by 2 bases and J by 4 bases, with 16 bases between. The CDR3 runs 16 residues. The CDR3 protein is CASSFGAGTPYNEQFF. CDR3 bases: TGCGCCAGCAGCTTTGGAGCCGGGACGCCGTACAATGAGCAGTTCTTC.

This chain links TRBV20-1 with TRBJ2-7; 11 bases agree with TRBD2. The germline CDR1 and CDR2 sequences are DFQATT and SNEGSKA (reference sequence). The CDR3 runs to 14 residues. With V trimmed by 7 bases and J by 4 bases, 9 bases remained unmatched. CDR3 amino acids: CSVVAGTSGYEQYF. For the CDR3, the DNA is TGCAGTGTCGTTGCCGGGACTAGCGGATACGAGCAGTACTTC.

In its sample, this clonotype was seen many times. The chain combines TRBV5-1 with TRBJ2-1; TRBD2 matches 11 bases. Germline assignment: CDR1 SGHRS and CDR2 YFSETQ. J gave up 6 bases and V 4 bases, and 6 bases lay outside the gene matches. The CDR3 contains 15 residues. The CDR3 coding sequence is TGCGCCAGCAGCAATAGCGGGAGGGTTTCCAATGAGCAGTTCTTC. Protein sequence: CASSNSGRVSNEQFF.

This chain uses TRBV15 with TRBJ2-7; 8 bases are a match to TRBD1. Per germline, CDR1 LNHNV and CDR2 YYDKDF (reference sequence). The junction had 7 bases not matched to a gene; V was cut back by 1 base and J by 2 bases. The CDR3 covers 16 residues. DNA of the CDR3: TGTGCCACCAGCAGAGTTTCCGGGACAGGAACCTACGAGCAGTACTTC. Translated: CATSRVSGTGTYEQYF.

The V gene is TRBV20-1, the J gene TRBJ2-4; TRBD2 aligns across 9 bases. Trimming at V came to 6 bases and at J to 7 bases, leaving 10 bases not matched to a gene. The CDR3 sequence is 14 residues long. Germline lookup yields CDR1 DFQATT and CDR2 SNEGSKA (reference sequence). CDR3 sequence: CSAVPGLASNIQYF. The CDR3 DNA reads as TGCAGTGCCGTACCGGGACTAGCCTCGAACATTCAGTACTTC.

This clonotype has more than one count but fewer than ten. The chain has TRBV14 and TRBJ1-1, with no clear D. CDR3 size: 12 residues. Germline CDR1 reads SGHDN; CDR2 reads FVKESK. V was trimmed by 5 bases and J by 7 bases, leaving 11 bases between them. The DNA of the CDR3 is TGTGCCAGCAGCTCCGAGGAGGATGAAGCTTTCTTT. Its translation: CASSSEEDEAFF.

This clonotype was seen only a few times. The chain employs TRBV27 and TRBJ2-1; 11 bases are shared with TRBD1. This CDR3 contains 14 residues. The V gene's germline CDR1 is MNHEY and CDR2 SMNVEV (reference sequence). V lost 8 bases, J lost 8 bases, and 8 bases stayed unmatched. In nucleotides, the CDR3 is TGTGCCAGCCGAAGGACAGGGGGCTTCGATGAGCAGTTCTTC. Its translation is CASRRTGGFDEQFF.

The table lists this clonotype with many counts. The V gene is TRBV20-1, the J gene TRBJ2-1; no clear D. The CDR3 loop spans 12 amino acids. Between the trimmed V and J ends, which lost 6 bases and 11 bases, there was a span of 17 bases. Germline lookup yields CDR1 DFQATT and CDR2 SNEGSKA (reference sequence). The CDR3 protein is CSARPDWVKQFF. As DNA, the CDR3 is TGCAGTGCCCGACCCGACTGGGTGAAGCAGTTCTTC.

This clonotype came up a few times. The chain combines TRBV27 with TRBJ2-1, with 10 bases matching TRBD2. Germline lookup yields CDR1 MNHEY and CDR2 SMNVEV (reference sequence). The CDR3 contains 15 residues. V shed 6 bases and J 8 bases; nucleotides not matched to a gene: 10. This CDR3 reads CASRVSGRAIDEQFF. CDR3 DNA sequence: TGTGCCAGCAGGGTGAGCGGGAGGGCCATCGATGAGCAGTTCTTC.

This clonotype has only a few counts. The chain couples TRBV7-8 to TRBJ2-7; 11 bases are a match to TRBD1. With V trimmed by 1 base and J by 9 bases, 8 bases remained unmatched. Germline V gives CDR1 SGHVS, CDR2 FQNEAQ. This CDR3 is 15 amino acids long. This chain's CDR3 is CASSLESGQGAPQYF. CDR3 sequence (DNA): TGTGCCAGCAGCTTAGAAAGTGGACAGGGGGCTCCGCAGTACTTC.

This clonotype was found many times. The chain employs TRBV20-1 and TRBJ2-3; D tentatively fits TRBD1 or TRBD2 (5 bases each). The CDR3 has 15 residues. V was cut by 3 bases and J by 3 bases, with 16 bases left in between. CDR1 is DFQATT, CDR2 SNEGSKA, per germline (reference sequence). The CDR3 nucleotides are TGCAGTGCTAGGACGTGGGACCTGAAGACAGATACGCAGTATTTT. It yields the protein CSARTWDLKTDTQYF.

This clonotype was seen a few times. The genes are TRBV28 and TRBJ2-7; D might be TRBD1 (5 bases). The germline V and J ends were trimmed by 7 bases and 1 base, with 11 bases remaining between them. This CDR3 is built from 13 residues. Per germline, CDR1 MDHEN and CDR2 SYDVKM. The CDR3 loop reads CASTPGRSYEQYF. The CDR3, as DNA: TGTGCCAGCACCCCAGGGCGGTCCTACGAGCAGTACTTC.

This clonotype was recorded at least ten times. The gene calls are TRBV6-2 or TRBV6-3 and TRBJ2-1; possible D gene TRBD2, 6 bases. Per germline, CDR1 MNHEY and CDR2 SVGEGT. This CDR3 is built from 16 residues. Trimming took 7 bases from V and 0 from J, leaving 16 bases between them. The CDR3 DNA reads as TGTGCCAGCAACGCGGGGACCTATACCTCCTACAATGAGCAGTTCTTC. Translating it yields CASNAGTYTSYNEQFF.

At least ten counts were recorded for this clonotype. This rearrangement joins TRBV9 to TRBJ1-1, with TRBD1 identical over 9 bases. J was trimmed by 6 bases and V by 4 bases; bases with no gene match: 10. Germline-derived CDR1 and CDR2 are SGDLS and YYNGEE. CDR3 length: 15 residues. In DNA form, the CDR3 reads TGTGCCAGCAGCTCAACAGGGGGCGCAGTGGCTGAAGCTTTCTTT. The encoded protein is CASSSTGGAVAEAFF.